This passage covers 32 T cell receptor beta chains from one sample sequenced in a study of post-analysis software for immune sequencing data. Overall study findings and caveats: The study found TRBV5-6, TRBV5-1 and TRBV20-1 among 4 or 5 TRBV segments more frequent in patients than controls.

Antigens of these TCRs are unknown. Tagging with unique molecular identifiers was a feature of the TCR beta cDNA libraries. TCRdb reprocessed the PCR reads with MiXCR, giving one entry per CDR3 protein. The repertoire has approximately 730,000 distinct CDR3 sequences, about 32% of them found once; the top ten carry more than 0.45%. Sequencing used blood. The receptor set was obtained from a girl between 5 and 17 years old with multiple sclerosis.

This clonotype was recorded at least ten times. The J gene is TRBJ2-3, the V gene TRBV9, with 8 bases lining up with TRBD2. V was clipped by 4 bases and J by 8 bases; unmatched bases: 3. The CDR3 contains 12 residues. Looked up from germline, CDR1 is SGDLS and CDR2 is YYNGEE. In nucleotides, the CDR3 is TGTGCCAGCAGCCCCAGCGGGGGTACGCAGTATTTT. Translated, it gives CASSPSGGTQYF.

A word on this clonotype: A much larger clone sits a single nucleotide away, making a read error possible. The chain joins TRBV29-1 to TRBJ2-1; weak D call: TRBD1 (6 bases). This CDR3 has 13 residues. Germline V gene lookup returns CDR1 SQVTM and CDR2 ANQGSEA. CDR3 protein: CSVVGGAYNEQLF. Here the CDR3 DNA reads TGCAGCGTTGTAGGGGGTGCCTACAATGAGCAGCTCTTC.

Regarding this clonotype: An end of the junction differs from the germline gene, which may be a read error. This chain uses TRBV10-3 with TRBJ2-3; 9 bases align to TRBD2. Germline V gene data show CDR1 as ENHRY and CDR2 as SYGVKD. The CDR3 spans 17 residues. CDR3 in DNA: TGTGCCACCTTCCATAGCGGGAGTAGATCTAGCATAGATACGCAGTATTTT. Translation: CATFHSGSRSSIDTQYF.

The chain uses TRBV7-6 and TRBJ2-4; 11 nucleotides match TRBD1. The CDR3 spans 19 residues. Germline V CDR1 and CDR2: SGHVS, FNYEAQ. The V gene end was trimmed by 4 bases and the J gene end by 2 bases; junction bases not matched to a gene: 13. The CDR3 reads CASSSTWGGQGASKNIQYF. The DNA for the CDR3 is TGTGCCAGCAGCTCCACTTGGGGTGGACAGGGGGCTTCCAAAAACATTCAGTACTTC.

The chain has TRBV6-1 and TRBJ2-7; 10 bases match TRBD1. Germline V gene data show CDR1 as MNHNS and CDR2 as SASEGT. CDR3 size: 15 residues. Germline trimming cut 6 bases from V and 4 bases from J; bases unmatched to any gene: 9. DNA for the CDR3: TGTGCCAGCAGCGACGGACAGGGGGGGGGTTACGAGCAGTACTTC. It specifies CASSDGQGGGYEQYF.

This clonotype occurred a few times. The chain has TRBV5-6 and TRBJ2-4; D tentatively reads TRBD1 or TRBD2 (5 bases each). Germline V CDR1 and CDR2: SGHDT, YYEEEE. V lost 2 bases and J lost 7, with 19 bases in between. The CDR3 has 16 residues. The CDR3 bases are TGTGCCAGCAGCTTAGCCAGGGACCTTCTAGAGAACATTCAGTACTTC. It yields the protein CASSLARDLLENIQYF.

This clonotype has more than one count but fewer than ten. V usage is TRBV6-6 and J usage is TRBJ1-5, with D hard to call. V lost 6 bases to trimming and J lost 3 bases, with 18 bases between them. From germline, CDR1 is MNHNY and CDR2 SVGAGI (reference sequence). This CDR3 has 16 amino acids. The CDR3 coding sequence is TGTGCCAGCAGGGACCCAAGGGAATTGAACAATCAGCCCCAGCATTTT. Protein sequence: CASRDPRELNNQPQHF.

The sample holds a few counts of this clonotype. The chain is built from TRBV20-1 and TRBJ2-3; D may match TRBD1 or TRBD2 (5 bases each). The CDR3 totals 14 residues. Germline V gene data show CDR1 as DFQATT and CDR2 as SNEGSKA (reference sequence). V shed 2 bases and J shed 5 bases, with 14 bases lying between them. CDR3 sequence: CSARTGTDQDTQYF. CDR3 nucleotide sequence: TGCAGTGCTAGAACCGGGACGGATCAAGATACGCAGTATTTT.

The rearrangement uses TRBV7-2 and TRBJ2-5; 7 nucleotides agree with TRBD2. The germline gives CDR1 SGHTA, CDR2 FQGNSA. The V gene end was trimmed by 8 bases and the J gene end by 3 bases; junction bases not matched to a gene: 9. The CDR3 spans 14 residues. The CDR3 loop reads CASREAGMKETQYF. DNA of the CDR3: TGTGCCAGCCGGGAGGCAGGGATGAAAGAGACCCAGTACTTC. Using reference TRBV7-2 and TRBJ2-5 for the parts outside the CDR3, the full variable domain is GAGVSQSPSNKVTEKGKDVELRCDPISGHTALYWYRQSLGQGLEFLIYFQGNSAPDKSGLPSDRFSAERTGGSVSTLTIQRTQQEDSAVYLCASREAGMKETQYFGPGTRLLVL.

A few counts support this clonotype. The chain employs TRBV20-1 and TRBJ2-1; 12 bases are shared with TRBD2. The CDR3 runs to 13 residues. Germline values: CDR1 DFQATT, CDR2 SNEGSKA (reference sequence). V lost 6 bases, J lost 7 bases, and 4 bases stayed unmatched. Here the CDR3 reads CSADGLAGNEQFF. The DNA of the CDR3 is TGCAGTGCCGATGGACTAGCGGGGAATGAGCAGTTCTTC.

The CDR3 nucleotides read TGCGCCAGCAGCCCGGGGGTAGCGGGGCCCTACGAGCAGTACTTC. Translating it yields CASSPGVAGPYEQYF. The chain uses TRBV4-1 and TRBJ2-7; 8 bases align to TRBD2. Germline values: CDR1 MGHRA, CDR2 YSYEKL. This CDR3 comprises 15 residues. The ends lost 4 bases at V and 2 bases at J; junction bases unmatched: 7.

This clonotype was recorded a few times. The chain links TRBV12-3 or TRBV12-4 to TRBJ1-5; D is possibly TRBD1 (6 bases). The CDR3 runs to 14 residues. Trimming left V 7 bases short and J 7 bases short, with 17 bases between. This CDR3 is CASTEQGRRQPQHF. The CDR3 DNA reads as TGTGCCAGCACCGAACAGGGTAGAAGGCAGCCCCAGCATTTT.

This clonotype was counted between two and nine times. This chain links TRBV29-1 with TRBJ1-5; D may be TRBD1 (5 bases). The CDR3 loop spans 13 amino acids. Trimming left V 5 bases short and J 9 bases short, with 17 bases between. Germline CDR1 reads SQVTM; CDR2 reads ANQGSEA. The CDR3: CSVWDGGSGPQHF. For the CDR3, the DNA is TGCAGCGTTTGGGACGGAGGGTCGGGGCCCCAGCATTTT.

This clonotype has only a few counts. This sequence joins TRBV20-1 and TRBJ2-4; 7 bases line up with TRBD2. The better agreement between TRBJ2-7 and the DNA end casts doubt on the J call. Germline lookup yields CDR1 DFQATT and CDR2 SNEGSKA (reference sequence). This CDR3 comprises 13 residues. CDR3 sequence (DNA): TGCAGTGCTAAGTGGGAGGGCTCCTACGAGCAGTACTTC. This codes for CSAKWEGSYEQYF.

A few counts support this clonotype. Compared with germline, one end of the junction differs, possibly owing to a read error. The CDR3 sequence: CASGASPNEKLFF. The CDR3 DNA follows: TGCGCCAGCGGCGCAAGCCCTAACGAAAAACTGTTTTTT. This sequence joins TRBV5-1 and TRBJ1-4; D not certain. The CDR3 consists of 13 residues. The germline CDR1 and CDR2 sequences are SGHRS and YFSETQ.

In the case of this clonotype: Germline is not matched at one junction end, which may reflect a read error. V usage is TRBV4-1 and J usage is TRBJ2-1; the match to TRBD1 covers 8 bases. The CDR3 contains 15 residues. Germline values: CDR1 MGHRA, CDR2 YSYEKL. The CDR3 bases are TGCGCCTGCAGCCAAGAGGTCAGGGGGCGATCCCAGCAGTTCTTC. Amino acid sequence: CACSQEVRGRSQQFF.

The rearrangement links TRBV29-1 to TRBJ2-7, with unresolved D. This CDR3 region has 13 residues. Trimming took off 7 bases at V and 0 bases at J, with 13 bases between the two ends. Germline V gene lookup returns CDR1 SQVTM and CDR2 ANQGSEA. The DNA of the CDR3 is TGCAGCGCCGTGGCCTTGAGCTCCTACGAGCAGTACTTC. This codes for CSAVALSSYEQYF.

The gene calls are TRBV7-2 and TRBJ2-1; D is perhaps TRBD2 (5 bases). Trimming cost V 1 base and J 2 bases, with 9 bases left between them. Germline V lookup: CDR1 SGHTA, CDR2 FQGNSA. The CDR3 extends over 15 amino acids. The CDR3 loop reads CASSLVWRTYNEQFF. As DNA, the CDR3 is TGTGCCAGCAGCTTAGTGTGGAGGACCTACAATGAGCAGTTCTTC.

The chain couples TRBV6-6 to TRBJ2-5, with D perhaps matching TRBD1 (6 bases). The end of the DNA aligns better with TRBJ2-7, so the J call may be wrong. This CDR3 spans 14 amino acids. From germline, CDR1 is MNHNY and CDR2 SVGAGI (reference sequence). The CDR3 nucleotides read TGTGCCAGCAGAATGGAACAGGGAGTCCACGAGCAGTACTTC. It encodes CASRMEQGVHEQYF.

This chain uses TRBV5-1 with TRBJ1-2; D is undetermined. The CDR3 spans 16 residues. The ends were cut back, 1 base at V and 0 bases at J, with 13 bases in the middle. In germline, CDR1 is SGHRS, CDR2 YFSETQ. This chain's CDR3 is CASSLQRTATNYGYTF. The CDR3 nucleotides are TGCGCCAGCAGCTTGCAGAGGACGGCAACTAACTATGGCTACACCTTC.

The genes are TRBV5-1 and TRBJ1-2; D is perhaps TRBD1 (5 bases). Germline V gene lookup returns CDR1 SGHRS and CDR2 YFSETQ. The CDR3 consists of 16 residues. V was cut by 2 bases and J by 0 bases, with 14 bases left in between. The CDR3 bases are TGCGCCAGCAGCTTCAAGGGGCTAGGTGCTAACTATGGCTACACCTTC. Translating gives CASSFKGLGANYGYTF. The entire variable domain, with the rest obtained from reference TRBV5-1 and TRBJ1-2, is as follows: KAGVTQTPRYLIKTRGQQVTLSCSPISGHRSVSWYQQTPGQGLQFLFEYFSETQRNKGNFPGRFSGRQFSNSRSEMNVSTLELGDSALYLCASSFKGLGANYGYTFGSGTRLTVV.

Notes on this clonotype: This clone may be a read error of a much larger clone one base away. This chain joins TRBV12-3 or TRBV12-4 and TRBJ2-2; perhaps TRBD1 as D (5 bases). V lost 1 base to trimming and J lost 9 bases, with 12 bases between them. The CDR3 covers 14 residues. CDR3 bases: TGTGCCAGCAGTTTAGGGACAAAAGACTGGGAGCTGTTTTTT. Its protein product is CASSLGTKDWELFF.

This clonotype was recorded a few times. The V gene is TRBV27, the J gene TRBJ1-1, with a possible D match to TRBD1 (6 bases). The length of the CDR3 is 13 residues. CDR1 and CDR2 (germline): MNHEY, SMNVEV (reference sequence). V gave up 5 bases and J gave up 2 bases, with 9 bases separating them. The CDR3, as DNA: TGTGCCAGCAGTATAGGGGGTAACACTGAAGCTTTCTTT. Encoded protein: CASSIGGNTEAFF.

As for this clonotype: This clone may be a read error of a much larger clone one base away. The genes are TRBV11-2 and TRBJ2-5; D possibly corresponds to TRBD2 (5 bases). The J call may be wrong; the DNA end is better matched by TRBJ2-1. The CDR3 is 13 residues long. CDR1 SGHAT and CDR2 FQNNGV come from the germline V gene. The CDR3 nucleotides read TGTGCCAGCAGACTAGTCTGGGAAGAGACCCAGTTCTTC. Protein: CASRLVWEETQFF.

This sequence joins TRBV28 and TRBJ2-5, with 7 bases matching TRBD1. This CDR3 contains 14 residues. The ends lost 4 bases at V and 8 bases at J; junction bases unmatched: 10. Germline-derived CDR1 and CDR2 are MDHEN and SYDVKM. CDR3 residues: CASSSNRGRVTQYF. The CDR3 DNA sequence: TGTGCCAGCAGTTCAAACAGGGGCCGGGTTACCCAGTACTTC.

The gene calls are TRBV15 and TRBJ2-7, with D hard to call. There are 14 residues in the CDR3. Germline lookup yields CDR1 LNHNV and CDR2 YYDKDF (reference sequence). V gave up 5 bases and J gave up 1 base, with 12 bases separating them. In DNA form, the CDR3 reads TGTGCCACCAGCGACGGCTGGGGATCCTACGAGCAGTACTTC. Its protein is CATSDGWGSYEQYF.

The sample holds a few counts of this clonotype. This chain joins TRBV7-8 and TRBJ2-7; possibly TRBD2 for D (6 bases). V was cut by 4 bases and J by 2 bases, with 15 bases left in between. The CDR3 has 15 amino acids. Germline CDR1 is SGHVS and CDR2 is FQNEAQ. CDR3 loop: CASSYGSTPTYEQYF. As DNA, the CDR3 is TGTGCCAGCAGCTACGGGAGTACCCCAACCTACGAGCAGTACTTC.

This clonotype was recorded many times. The chain combines TRBV7-2 with TRBJ1-3, with D unresolved. This CDR3 comprises 15 residues. CDR1 is SGHTA, CDR2 FQGNSA, per germline. Trimming removed 0 bases at V and 3 bases at J, with 9 bases between. In DNA form, the CDR3 reads TGTGCCAGCAGCTTAGCCCCGGGCAGTGGAAACACCATATATTTT. Amino acids: CASSLAPGSGNTIYF.

The V and J genes are TRBV6-5 and TRBJ1-1; 7 bases match TRBD1. V gave up 7 bases and J gave up 0 bases; unmatched junction bases: 2. The germline CDR1 and CDR2 sequences are MNHEY and SVGAGI. The CDR3 contains 13 residues. The CDR3 DNA is TGTGCCAGCAAGACAGGGCTGAACACTGAAGCTTTCTTT. It codes for CASKTGLNTEAFF.

The chain employs TRBV7-9 and TRBJ2-7; D tentatively fits TRBD1 or TRBD2 (5 bases each). Trimming cost V 5 bases and J 6 bases, with 11 bases left between them. The CDR3 has 12 residues. The germline gives CDR1 SEHNR, CDR2 FQNEAQ (reference sequence). As DNA, the CDR3 is TGTGCCAGCAGCATCCCAGGGAGCGAGCAGTACTTC. It codes for CASSIPGSEQYF.

There are many counts of this clonotype. The chain joins TRBV5-1 to TRBJ2-7, with D perhaps TRBD2 (6 bases). Germline V gene sequence: CDR1 SGHRS, CDR2 YFSETQ. The germline V and J ends were trimmed by 4 bases and 2 bases, with 10 bases remaining between them. The CDR3 has 13 residues. The CDR3 loop reads CASSPLATYEQYF. The CDR3 DNA follows: TGCGCCAGCAGCCCCCTAGCGACCTACGAGCAGTACTTC.

This chain joins TRBV29-1 and TRBJ1-1, with a weak D call TRBD1 (5 bases). CDR3 length equals 16 residues. V lost 3 bases to trimming and J lost 0 bases, with 17 bases between them. Germline values: CDR1 SQVTM, CDR2 ANQGSEA. CDR3 sequence: CSVDLPTAPMNTEAFF. CDR3 sequence (DNA): TGCAGCGTTGACCTTCCGACAGCCCCTATGAACACTGAAGCTTTCTTT.